The entry below gives a single T cell receptor beta chain sequence along with its context. The entry originates in a study of blood T cell repertoires in COVID-19. Study context: Collection of acute and convalescent COVID-19 samples took place in the United States, Italy and Spain. T cells, B-cell-depleted T cells, or PBMCs provided the cDNA or gDNA that served as material.

Assay: immunoSEQ multiplex PCR; the TCRdb copy retains only in-frame clones and omits some. The sample includes under 50,000 clones, 82% seen only once; the top ten take around 4.2%. CDR3 size: 15 residues. The germline CDR1 and CDR2 sequences are SGHRS and YFSETQ. The V and J ends lost 1 base and 1 base, in that order; junction bases with no gene match: 3. The chain carries TRBV5-1 and TRBJ2-3; TRBD2 aligns across 7 bases. Sequencing was carried out using peripheral blood. This TCR derives from a woman between 65 and 79 years old with acute or convalescent COVID-19. CDR3 amino acids: CASSLPSGGTDTQYF. The CDR3 nucleotides are TGCGCCAGCAGCTTGCCCAGCGGGGGCACAGATACGCAGTATTTT.